The source of this T cell receptor (beta chain) is a study of cytomegalovirus exposure and HLA in healthy donors. Study as a whole: According to later analysis, the same platform produced the approximately 120 validation and several hundred first-cohort repertoires. General study points: Overall, approximately 150 TCR beta chains were annotated as cytomegalovirus-associated. Rare sequences made up most TCRs, while some public TCRs were found in many donors.

The V and J ends lost 5 bases and 8 bases, in that order; junction bases with no gene match: 9. The CDR3 is 16 amino acids. Germline V gene data show CDR1 as LGHNA and CDR2 as YNFKEQ. In regard to this clone: The antigen is unknown.

Using immunoSEQ multiplex PCR, the repertoire was profiled, and TCRdb retains in-frame clones only, with some absent. The sample lists some 160,000 clones, 88% occurring once. Donors came from a validation cohort of about 120 subjects, distinct from the first 666-subject cohort. The receptor comes from a young man in good health and CMV-seronegative. The specimen sequenced was PBMCs. This chain links TRBV4-2 with TRBJ2-4; 13 positions agree with TRBD2. The CDR3 is CASSGETSGGSDIQYF. Here the CDR3 DNA reads TGTGCCAGCAGCGGAGAGACTAGCGGGGGGTCCGACATTCAGTACTTC.